A single sample gave rise to the 3 T cell receptor beta chains below, sequenced in a study of cytomegalovirus exposure and HLA in healthy donors. This PCR relied on a set of 60 Vbeta primers and 13 Jbeta primers. Here immunoSEQ multiplex PCR was the method, and the copy in TCRdb shows in-frame clones only, minus some. The sample yields about 94,000 clones, around 80% seen once. The sequenced material came from PBMCs. The source is a woman aged 55-70 years in good health and CMV-seronegative.

This clone came up once. The chain has TRBV7-9 and TRBJ1-3, with unresolved D. Germline assignment: CDR1 SEHNR and CDR2 FQNEAQ (reference sequence). The CDR3 runs 14 residues. V was shortened by 3 bases and J by 0 bases, with 6 bases between the two germline ends. CDR3 amino acids: CASSLGSSGNTIYF. Written as DNA, the CDR3 is TGTGCCAGCAGCTTGGGCAGCTCTGGAAACACCATATATTTT.

In DNA, the CDR3 is TGCGCCAGCAGCGAGGGGGCAGGGCCCACAGATACGCAGTATTTT. This codes for CASSEGAGPTDTQYF. J is TRBJ2-3 and V is TRBV5-1; TRBD1 matches 7 bases. Germline lookup yields CDR1 SGHRS and CDR2 YFSETQ. The junction had 7 bases not matched to a gene; V was cut back by 4 bases and J by 2 bases. The CDR3 length is 15 residues. The complete variable domain, with remaining parts taken from reference TRBV5-1 and TRBJ2-3, reads KAGVTQTPRYLIKTRGQQVTLSCSPISGHRSVSWYQQTPGQGLQFLFEYFSETQRNKGNFPGRFSGRQFSNSRSEMNVSTLELGDSALYLCASSEGAGPTDTQYFGPGTRLTVL.

The V and J genes are TRBV6-5 and TRBJ2-7, with a possible D match to TRBD1 (6 bases). The CDR3 is 13 amino acids. V was cut by 10 bases and J by 2 bases, with 15 bases left in between. Germline CDR1 and CDR2: MNHEY and SVGAGI. The chain's CDR3 is CATTGTRTYEQYF. CDR3 nucleotide sequence: TGTGCCACCACTGGGACACGAACCTACGAGCAGTACTTC.